This is a list of T cell receptor beta chains from one sample in a study of blood T cell repertoires in COVID-19. The repertoire was sequenced with immunoSEQ multiplex PCR; TCRdb's copy has only in-frame clones and lacks some. The repertoire holds about 260,000 clones, with roughly 87% as singletons. Material for sequencing was peripheral blood. All receptors come from a woman in her 50s who had recovered from COVID-19. Each CDR3 is given with its conserved first and last residue. The order of the fields is V gene, J gene, clone size, D gene, CDR3 length, CDR3 protein, CDR3 DNA. The D gene is left open where the match is weak. Clone sizes are given selectively: once, few, many, or a class where the clone is expanded.

TRBV18	TRBJ2-4	few	TRBD1	16	CASSPGGGQGANIQYF	TGTGCCAGCTCACCTGGAGGCGGACAGGGGGCCAACATTCAGTACTTC
TRBV28	TRBJ2-7	-	TRBD1	15	CASSPPGTVIYEQYF	TGTGCCAGCAGTCCCCCCGGGACAGTTATCTACGAGCAGTACTTC
TRBV6-1	TRBJ1-5	-	-	15	CASSEADYSNQPQHF	TGTGCCAGCAGTGAAGCGGACTATAGCAATCAGCCCCAGCATTTT
TRBV3-1/TRBV3-2	TRBJ1-5	-	-	16	CASSHSGLRSNQPQHF	TGTGCCAGCAGCCACTCGGGACTAAGGAGCAATCAGCCCCAGCATTTT
TRBV7-2	TRBJ2-1	-	TRBD1	18	CASSLARILTGGLNEQFF	TGTGCCAGCAGCTTAGCGCGGATTTTGACAGGGGGCTTAAATGAGCAGTTCTTC
TRBV27	TRBJ2-1	once	TRBD2	15	CASRRAGSSYNEQFF	TGTGCCAGCAGGCGAGCGGGGAGCTCCTACAATGAGCAGTTCTTC
TRBV28	TRBJ1-4	-	TRBD1	15	CASSSRQGSAEKLFF	TGTGCCAGCAGTTCCCGACAGGGTAGTGCTGAAAAACTGTTTTTT
TRBV10-3	TRBJ1-3	-	-	13	CAISWQGENTIYF	TGTGCCATCAGTTGGCAGGGCGAAAACACCATATATTTT
TRBV10-3	TRBJ2-1	-	TRBD2	16	CAISNKGLASDNEQFF	TGTGCCATCAGTAATAAGGGACTAGCATCTGACAATGAGCAGTTCTTC
TRBV29-1	TRBJ1-2	-	-	11	CSVFINYGYTF	TGCAGCGTTTTTATTAACTATGGCTACACCTTC
TRBV5-1	TRBJ2-2	-	TRBD2	16	CASSLKLAGNTGELFF	TGCGCCAGCAGCTTAAAACTAGCGGGGAACACCGGGGAGCTGTTTTTT
TRBV2	TRBJ2-7	-	TRBD1	12	CASSRQGYEQYF	TGTGCCAGCAGCCGACAGGGATACGAGCAGTACTTC